This TCR beta chain was recovered during a study of beta chain features in type 1 diabetes. Findings of the study overall: All four CD4+ subsets of Type 1 diabetes patients contained TCRB CDR3s that were moderately but significantly shorter. Possible PCR preference for shorter templates applied equally to patients and controls.

With regard to this clone: No antigen is known for it.

A single heparinised draw of about 100 mL on average was taken per donor. This CDR3 spans 15 amino acids. CDR1 and CDR2 from the germline V gene are MNHEY and SVGAGI. The V end lost 4 bases, the J end lost 0 bases, and 13 bases lay between the germline ends. Of the isolated RNA, all was reverse transcribed, and so the sequenced material was expressed TCRB transcripts. Assay: immunoSEQ multiplex PCR; the TCRdb copy retains only in-frame clones and omits some. The sample has 680,000 or so clones; roughly an eighth are singletons. The sample was naive CD4+ T cells from blood. The sequence was collected from a man between 18 and 35 years old with type 1 diabetes. The chain combines TRBV6-5 with TRBJ2-7; the D gene is possibly TRBD1 (6 bases). CDR3 residues: CASSSWDTLSYEQYF. The CDR3 DNA is TGTGCCAGCAGTTCATGGGACACCCTCTCCTACGAGCAGTACTTC.